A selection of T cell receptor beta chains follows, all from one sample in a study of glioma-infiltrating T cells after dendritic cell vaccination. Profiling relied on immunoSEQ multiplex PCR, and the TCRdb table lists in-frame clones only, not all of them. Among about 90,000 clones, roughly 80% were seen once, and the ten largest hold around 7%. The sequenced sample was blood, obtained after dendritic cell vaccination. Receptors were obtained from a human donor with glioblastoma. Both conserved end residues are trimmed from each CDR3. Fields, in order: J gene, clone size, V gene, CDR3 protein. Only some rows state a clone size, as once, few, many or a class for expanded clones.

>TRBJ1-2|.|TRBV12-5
ASGLVFGQGVDGYT
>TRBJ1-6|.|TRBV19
ASSITGNNSPLH
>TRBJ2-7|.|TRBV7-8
ASSSSDTAYEQY
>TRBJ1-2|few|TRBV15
ATSRGGGFYGYT
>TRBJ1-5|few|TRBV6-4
ASSANRGETQH
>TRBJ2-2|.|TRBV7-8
ASSLGRLGDTGELF
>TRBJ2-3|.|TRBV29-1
SAIPDYTDTQY
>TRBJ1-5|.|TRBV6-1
ASSPGMDQPQH
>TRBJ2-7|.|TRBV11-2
ASSLVLSGGTYEQY
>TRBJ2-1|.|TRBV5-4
ASSSGGLDSNEQF